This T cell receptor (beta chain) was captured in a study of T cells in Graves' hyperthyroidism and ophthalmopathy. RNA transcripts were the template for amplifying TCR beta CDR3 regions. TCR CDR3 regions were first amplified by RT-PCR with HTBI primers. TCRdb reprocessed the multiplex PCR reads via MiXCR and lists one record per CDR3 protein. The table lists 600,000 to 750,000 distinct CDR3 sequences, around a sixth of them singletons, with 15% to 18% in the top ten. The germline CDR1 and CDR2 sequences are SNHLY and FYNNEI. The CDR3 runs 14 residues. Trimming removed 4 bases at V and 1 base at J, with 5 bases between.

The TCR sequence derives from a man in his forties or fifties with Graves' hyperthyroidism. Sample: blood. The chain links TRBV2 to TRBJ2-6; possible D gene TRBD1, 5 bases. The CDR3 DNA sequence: TGTGCCAGCAGTGGACAGTCTGGGGCCAACGTCCTGACTTTC. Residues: CASSGQSGANVLTF.